This TCR beta chain stems from a study of graft-versus-host responses after intestinal transplantation. About the research overall: Induction using anti-thymocyte globulin, followed by tacrolimus and steroids for about 3 years, was given to all recipients.

Repertoires were generated with immunoSEQ multiplex PCR, while TCRdb's copy carries only in-frame clones and drops some. The sample holds about 51,000 clones, around 89% seen once. In the case of this clone: What it binds is unknown.

Germline V gene data show CDR1 as SEHNR and CDR2 as FQNEAQ (reference sequence). The V end lost 2 bases, the J end lost 0 bases, and 10 bases lay between the germline ends. The CDR3 has 15 residues. Study-level points and caveats: Peak levels of circulating GvH clones tracked with early post-transplant HvG declines. Some GvH clones were seen earlier in gut or blood, suggesting intestinal origin.

This material consisted of unstimulated CD4+ T cells sorted from spleen or lymph node cells, taken before transplant. The V gene is TRBV7-9, the J gene TRBJ2-5; the D is unclear. This sequence was found in a human donor who was the organ donor for an intestinal transplant. In DNA, the CDR3 is TGTGCCAGCAGCTTAATCGGTTGGTACCAAGAGACCCAGTACTTC. The encoded protein is CASSLIGWYQETQYF.